This T cell receptor beta chain was obtained from a study of T cell responses to AZD1222 COVID-19 vaccine. The germline gives CDR1 SGHTA, CDR2 FQGNSA. Trimming took 1 base from V and 2 from J; bases not matched to a gene: 2. The CDR3 extends over 15 amino acids. Study findings and constraints: Close to half of all spike-specific TCRs reportedly target regions of the variants that are unmutated.

This table comes from immunoSEQ multiplex PCR, and its TCRdb copy is limited to in-frame clones, with some not included. The sample holds some 120,000 clones, 90% seen once. On this clone: Its antigen is still unknown.

This TCR was recovered from an adult in good health. The sample here was peripheral blood, taken on day 0 of MenACWY control vaccination. The V and J genes are TRBV7-2 and TRBJ1-3; 7 bases align to TRBD1. CDR3 in amino acids: CASSLVGQTGNTIYF. The CDR3 DNA follows: TGTGCCAGCAGCTTAGTGGGACAGACTGGAAACACCATATATTTT.